This paragraph covers one TCR beta chain sequence. This sample was taken from a study of blood T cell repertoires in COVID-19. Germline CDR1 reads SGHNT; CDR2 reads YYREEE (reference sequence). CDR3 length: 17 amino acids. The V segment lost 4 bases and the J segment 1 base; nucleotides outside the gene matches: 13. Measured with immunoSEQ multiplex PCR; TCRdb has only the in-frame clones, and not every one. The sample holds about 130,000 clones, about 85% seen once. The sequenced sample was peripheral blood. This receptor was taken from a man between 65 and 80 years old with acute or convalescent COVID-19. The chain is built from TRBV5-4 and TRBJ1-1; 7 bases align to TRBD1. As DNA, the CDR3 is TGTGCCAGCAGCCGCCAACCGAGGGGACAGCGGAACACTGAAGCTTTCTTT. This sequence encodes CASSRQPRGQRNTEAFF.